This TCR beta chain was found in a study of blood T cell repertoires in COVID-19. Study-wide background: COVID-19 samples, acute and convalescent, were from the United States, Italy and Spain. T cells, B-cell-depleted T cells, or PBMCs supplied cDNA or gDNA.

The CDR3 contains 17 residues. Germline CDR1 MNHEY, CDR2 SMNVEV (reference sequence). Trimming stripped 6 bases from V and 0 bases from J, with 15 bases between. As handled by the study authors: Estimates of nucleated cell counts were drawn from the amplification of reference gene primers. The protocol was immunoSEQ multiplex PCR, while the TCRdb copy is restricted to in-frame clones and leaves out a portion. The DNA gave D and trimming, while V, J and clone size come from that table. The sample includes around 40,000 clones, roughly 84% seen only once; the top ten take around 15%. The sample consisted of peripheral blood. The sequence derives from a human donor in a cohort sampled during active COVID-19. This chain links TRBV27 with TRBJ2-6; D unclear. CDR3 loop: CASSPQVTRSGANVLTF. For the CDR3, the DNA is TGTGCCAGCAGCCCCCAGGTCACCCGCTCTGGGGCCAACGTCCTGACTTTC.